The TCR beta chain described here comes from a study of cytomegalovirus exposure and HLA in healthy donors. Primers included in the PCR were 60 Vbeta and 13 Jbeta primers. Only in-frame clones appear in the TCRdb table, and some are missing; sequencing was by immunoSEQ multiplex PCR. The sample has 200,000 to 250,000 clones. The CDR3 is 13 residues long. Germline-derived CDR1 and CDR2 are ENHRY and SYGVKD. The V end was cut by 3 bases, the J end by 7 bases, with 9 bases between. Sequencing input: PBMCs. The rearrangement uses TRBV10-3 and TRBJ1-4, with D possibly being TRBD1 (5 bases). This sequence was found in a young woman in good health and CMV-seropositive. The CDR3 loop is CAISDQGGEKLFF. The CDR3 nucleotides are TGTGCCATCAGTGATCAGGGAGGTGAAAAACTGTTTTTT.